This T cell receptor (beta chain) was documented in a study of T cells in tuberculosis. Study-wide results and caveats: A GMM-specific repertoire classifier reached roughly 86% accuracy, AUROC 0.85 to 0.95. Cases with active tuberculosis were adults, while controls were adolescents. GMM-specific TCRs were nearer to active tuberculosis alpha repertoires, suggesting expansion.

Germline CDR1 reads LGHNA; CDR2 reads YNFKEQ. Trimming cost V 0 bases and J 5 bases, with 8 bases left between them. CDR3 length: 13 amino acids. A word on this clone: The antigen remains undetermined.

Using immunoSEQ multiplex PCR, the repertoire was profiled, and TCRdb retains in-frame clones only, with some absent. This sample has 30,000 to 40,000 clones, with 95% to 97% found just once. The sequencing sample was made of PBMCs. J is TRBJ2-7 and V is TRBV4-2; a possible D gene is TRBD2 (6 bases). This sequence originates from a donor between 10 and 29 years old with latent tuberculosis or without tuberculosis infection. The CDR3 loop is CASSQDGGNEQYF. In DNA, the CDR3 is TGTGCCAGCAGCCAAGATGGGGGGAACGAGCAGTACTTC.